Each of the 31 T cell receptor beta chains below was sequenced from the same sample in a study of T cell responses to AZD1222 COVID-19 vaccine. Libraries were prepared by immunoSEQ multiplex PCR; TCRdb keeps only in-frame clonotypes and omits some of them. The sample lists 110,000 to 150,000 clones; about nine tenths were seen once. Sequenced material: peripheral blood, taken on day 0 of AZD1222 vaccination. The receptors derive from an adult in good health.

The chain has TRBV11-2 and TRBJ1-5; possibly TRBD1 for D (5 bases). The ends were cut back, 4 bases at V and 4 bases at J, with 8 bases in the middle. CDR1 SGHAT and CDR2 FQNNGV come from the germline V gene. This CDR3 has 13 residues. The CDR3 coding sequence is TGTGCCAGCAGCTCCGCAGGGAATCAGCCCCAGCATTTT. It specifies CASSSAGNQPQHF.

This chain connects TRBV27 to TRBJ2-7, with 7 bases lining up with TRBD1. Per the germline V gene, CDR1 is MNHEY and CDR2 is SMNVEV (reference sequence). V was pared by 5 bases and J by 3 bases, with 7 bases of the junction left unmatched. The CDR3 is 14 amino acids. CDR3 nucleotide sequence: TGTGCCAGCAGTATAACCGGGACAGTCTACGAGCAGTACTTC. Protein: CASSITGTVYEQYF.

This clone was counted once. This rearrangement joins TRBV7-5 to TRBJ2-7. TRBV7-5 represents a pseudogene. This CDR3 is built from 13 residues. As DNA, the CDR3 is TGTGTCAGAAGCTTAAGGTATCGGCTTGGGTATCAGTTC. Translation gives CVRSLRYRLGYQF.

CDR3 nucleotides: TGCGCCAGCAGCCAGCTAGGACAGTCAAACACTGAAGCTTTCTTT. It specifies CASSQLGQSNTEAFF. J is TRBJ1-1 and V is TRBV4-1; possibly TRBD1 for D (6 bases). Germline V gene lookup returns CDR1 MGHRA and CDR2 YSYEKL. Trimming removed 3 bases at V and 2 bases at J, with 13 bases between. CDR3 length: 15 amino acids.

V and J are TRBV18 and TRBJ1-1, with a possible D match to TRBD1 (5 bases). In germline, CDR1 is KGHSH, CDR2 LQKENI. This CDR3 is built from 13 residues. The V end was cut by 4 bases, the J end by 1 base, with 7 bases between. DNA of the CDR3: TGTGCCAGCTCACAACAGGCGAACACTGAAGCTTTCTTT. Translated, it gives CASSQQANTEAFF.

The chain carries TRBV2 and TRBJ1-5; D is ambiguous. The CDR3 runs to 16 residues. Trimming shortened V by 2 bases and J by 0 bases, and 11 bases separated the two germline ends. CDR1 and CDR2 from the germline V gene are SNHLY and FYNNEI. The CDR3 DNA sequence: TGTGCCAGCAGTGAACTTTCAGAGATTAGCAATCAGCCCCAGCATTTT. This translates into CASSELSEISNQPQHF.

The chain carries TRBV11-3 and TRBJ2-2; no clear D gene. This CDR3 has 14 residues. Germline V lookup: CDR1 SGHNT, CDR2 YENEEA. Trimming removed 5 bases from V and 1 base from J, with 8 bases in between. The CDR3 DNA is TGTGCCAGCAGCCAAGCCCTGAACACCGGGGAGCTGTTTTTT. Residues: CASSQALNTGELFF.

The chain carries TRBV10-1 and TRBJ2-3; no clear D. V shed 3 bases and J shed 0 bases, with 10 bases lying between them. This CDR3 has 15 residues. Germline V CDR1 and CDR2: WNHNN, SYGVQD (reference sequence). CDR3 sequence reads: CASSDRSTSTDTQYF. In DNA form, the CDR3 reads TGCGCCAGCAGTGACCGTTCTACCAGCACAGATACGCAGTATTTT.

The chain couples TRBV5-1 to TRBJ2-3, with D possibly being TRBD2 (6 bases). Trimming stripped 2 bases from V and 3 bases from J, with 10 bases between. The CDR3 is 14 residues long. CDR1 is SGHRS, CDR2 YFSETQ, per germline. CDR3 in DNA: TGCGCCAGCAGCTTCGGAGGGCGAACAGATACGCAGTATTTT. It yields the protein CASSFGGRTDTQYF.

The chain employs TRBV7-3 and TRBJ2-2; D not certain. V dropped 1 base and J dropped 6 bases, with 9 bases sitting between them. The germline V gene encodes CDR1 SGHTA and CDR2 FQGTGA. The CDR3 has 14 amino acids. This chain's CDR3 is CASSLMYKAGELFF. The CDR3 region has the DNA TGTGCCAGCAGCTTAATGTACAAGGCCGGGGAGCTGTTTTTT.

The chain carries TRBV19 and TRBJ1-2; 7 nucleotides agree with TRBD1. In germline, CDR1 is LNHDA, CDR2 SQIVND (reference sequence). CDR3 length equals 17 residues. Germline trimming cut 3 bases from V and 2 bases from J; bases unmatched to any gene: 12. CDR3 nucleotides: TGTGCCAGTAGTATCCACGGCTCCGGACAGGTAAACTATGGCTACACCTTC. Translating it yields CASSIHGSGQVNYGYTF. Full variable domain (outside the CDR3, taken from reference TRBV19 and TRBJ1-2): DGGITQSPKYLFRKEGQNVTLSCEQNLNHDAMYWYRQDPGQGLRLIYYSQIVNDFQKGDIAEGYSVSREKKESFPLTVTSAQKNPTAFYLCASSIHGSGQVNYGYTFGSGTRLTVV.

The chain carries TRBV5-1 and TRBJ1-6, with TRBD1 identical over 7 bases. V shed 4 bases, J shed 2 bases, and the junction held 6 bases outside the gene matches. CDR3 size: 16 residues. CDR1 is SGHRS and CDR2 is YFSETQ in the germline V gene. CDR3 sequence reads: CASSAIGTAYNSPLHF. The CDR3 region has the DNA TGCGCCAGCAGCGCAATAGGGACAGCCTATAATTCACCCCTCCACTTT.

The chain links TRBV5-6 to TRBJ2-2; the D is unclear. CDR1 SGHDT and CDR2 YYEEEE come from the germline V gene. The germline V and J ends were trimmed by 0 bases and 4 bases, with 10 bases remaining between them. The length of the CDR3 is 15 residues. Here the CDR3 reads CASSLGGQTTGELFF. The CDR3 region has the DNA TGTGCCAGCAGCTTGGGTGGTCAGACCACCGGGGAGCTGTTTTTT.

The chain joins TRBV19 to TRBJ1-1; D is unclear. Trimming shortened V by 7 bases and J by 6 bases, and 18 bases separated the two germline ends. Germline loops: CDR1 LNHDA, CDR2 SQIVND (reference sequence). The CDR3 runs to 14 residues. CDR3 sequence (DNA): TGTGCCAGTAATGTGGGGTCAAAAGCCCCTGAAGCTTTCTTT. This translates into CASNVGSKAPEAFF.

The CDR3 DNA follows: TGTGCCAGCAGCCAAGATGGGCGGGGAGGGGATACGCAGTATTTT. It yields the protein CASSQDGRGGDTQYF. This rearrangement joins TRBV3-1 (or the pseudogene TRBV3-2) to TRBJ2-3; 7 bases agree with TRBD2. The CDR3 is 15 residues long. Trimming at V came to 0 bases and at J to 6 bases, leaving 6 bases not matched to a gene. CDR1 is LGHDT, CDR2 YNNKEL, per germline (reference sequence).

The V and J genes are TRBV5-4 and TRBJ2-6; D not certain. The CDR3 is made up of 16 amino acids. The V end was cut by 3 bases, the J end by 0 bases, with 10 bases between. CDR1 SGHNT and CDR2 YYREEE come from the germline V gene (reference sequence). As DNA, the CDR3 is TGTGCCAGCAGCTCCGGACGGAGCTCTGGGGCCAACGTCCTGACTTTC. Its protein product is CASSSGRSSGANVLTF.

J is TRBJ2-2 and V is TRBV6-4; 7 bases line up with TRBD2. Germline loops: CDR1 MRHNA, CDR2 SNTAGT. The CDR3 covers 19 residues. The trim removed 6 bases at V and 0 bases at J, leaving 16 bases unmatched. CDR3 nucleotide sequence: TGTGCCAGCAGGGGCCGTGGACTAGATCAACCCTCGAACACCGGGGAGCTGTTTTTT. It encodes CASRGRGLDQPSNTGELFF.

The chain links TRBV5-1 to TRBJ2-3, with TRBD2 identical over 7 bases. This CDR3 is built from 15 residues. The ends lost 2 bases at V and 5 bases at J; junction bases unmatched: 8. Germline V gene data show CDR1 as SGHRS and CDR2 as YFSETQ. The CDR3 spells CASSFPGGGRDTQYF. The CDR3 nucleotides are TGCGCCAGCAGCTTCCCGGGGGGAGGGCGAGATACGCAGTATTTT. The complete variable domain, with remaining parts taken from reference TRBV5-1 and TRBJ2-3, reads KAGVTQTPRYLIKTRGQQVTLSCSPISGHRSVSWYQQTPGQGLQFLFEYFSETQRNKGNFPGRFSGRQFSNSRSEMNVSTLELGDSALYLCASSFPGGGRDTQYFGPGTRLTVL.

CDR3 nucleotide sequence: TGTGCCAGCAGTTTGCGGGGGATTAGACGCGAGCAGTACTTC. Translation gives CASSLRGIRREQYF. This rearrangement joins TRBV28 to TRBJ2-7; 7 nucleotides line up with TRBD2. Germline V lookup: CDR1 MDHEN, CDR2 SYDVKM. This CDR3 contains 14 residues. Unmatched junction bases numbered 8, after V lost 3 bases and J lost 6 bases.

The chain has TRBV19 and TRBJ1-1; possible D gene TRBD1, 5 bases. Germline V gene lookup returns CDR1 LNHDA and CDR2 SQIVND (reference sequence). The CDR3 sequence is 13 residues long. Trimming took off 3 bases at V and 8 bases at J, with 13 bases between the two ends. The CDR3 sequence: CASSIGGDQEAFF. CDR3 DNA sequence: TGTGCCAGTAGTATCGGAGGGGATCAAGAAGCTTTCTTT.

The rearrangement joins TRBV28 to TRBJ1-1; D might be TRBD1 (5 bases). V lost 6 bases and J 6 bases, leaving 20 bases between the germline ends. Germline loops: CDR1 MDHEN, CDR2 SYDVKM. The CDR3 runs to 15 residues. This CDR3 reads CASSSKRTGGAEAFF. The CDR3 DNA follows: TGTGCCAGCAGCTCCAAGCGGACCGGAGGGGCTGAAGCTTTCTTT. Full variable domain (missing parts from reference TRBV28 and TRBJ1-1): DVKVTQSSRYLVKRTGEKVFLECVQDMDHENMFWYRQDPGLGLRLIYFSYDVKMKEKGDIPEGYSVSREKKERFSLILESASTNQTSMYLCASSSKRTGGAEAFFGQGTRLTVV.

The V gene is TRBV18, the J gene TRBJ2-1; D is ambiguous. V lost 0 bases, J lost 5 bases, and 14 bases lay in between. Germline assignment: CDR1 KGHSH and CDR2 LQKENI. This CDR3 is built from 16 residues. DNA of the CDR3: TGTGCCAGCTCACCACCGATAAGACTCTTACACAATGAGCAGTTCTTC. Translated, it gives CASSPPIRLLHNEQFF.

This clone showed up just once. The V call is TRBV7-9, the J call TRBJ2-1; no firm D call. CDR1 is SEHNR, CDR2 FQNEAQ, per germline (reference sequence). V lost 5 bases and J lost 9, with 17 bases in between. This CDR3 has 14 amino acids. Written as DNA, the CDR3 is TGTGCCAGCAGCCCCGGTGTAGGGCGTACTGAGCAGTTCTTC. Amino acid sequence: CASSPGVGRTEQFF.

The chain carries TRBV6-5 and TRBJ2-3; D possibly uses TRBD1 or TRBD2 (5 bases each). CDR3 length: 14 amino acids. V was shortened by 6 bases and J by 2 bases, with 12 bases between the two germline ends. Germline loops: CDR1 MNHEY, CDR2 SVGAGI. The CDR3 sequence: CASRPPGHTDTQYF. CDR3 DNA sequence: TGTGCCAGCAGGCCTCCGGGGCACACAGATACGCAGTATTTT.

The CDR3 sequence is CASSLGDSPLHF. In nucleotides, the CDR3 is TGCGCCAGCAGCTTGGGAGATTCACCCCTCCACTTT. This chain connects TRBV5-1 to TRBJ1-6; D gene uncertain. The V and J ends lost 0 bases and 8 bases respectively, with 3 bases between them. Germline V gene data show CDR1 as SGHRS and CDR2 as YFSETQ. The CDR3 is 12 residues long.

V is TRBV27 and J is TRBJ2-7; 8 positions agree with TRBD2. The trim removed 5 bases at V and 2 bases at J, leaving 11 bases unmatched. Germline CDR1 is MNHEY and CDR2 is SMNVEV (reference sequence). The CDR3 has 16 amino acids. The CDR3 region is CASSPKLAVPPYEQYF. The CDR3 DNA reads TGTGCCAGCAGTCCGAAACTAGCGGTGCCCCCCTACGAGCAGTACTTC.

This chain links TRBV6-5 with TRBJ2-3; D unresolved. The CDR3 totals 14 residues. Germline V gene data show CDR1 as MNHEY and CDR2 as SVGAGI. Trimming cost V 6 bases and J 1 base, with 11 bases left between them. The CDR3 nucleotides read TGTGCCAGCAGACGGATCGGCCGCACAGATACGCAGTATTTT. Translation: CASRRIGRTDTQYF.

The chain joins TRBV6-5 to TRBJ1-4; D might be TRBD1 (6 bases). Trimming shortened V by 0 bases and J by 6 bases, and 8 bases separated the two germline ends. The CDR3 spans 14 residues. Germline V gene data show CDR1 as MNHEY and CDR2 as SVGAGI. In DNA, the CDR3 is TGTGCCAGCAGTTACTCCGGGACACATGAAAAACTGTTTTTT. This gives the protein CASSYSGTHEKLFF.

The rearrangement joins TRBV2 to TRBJ1-2; 7 positions agree with TRBD1. Per germline, CDR1 SNHLY and CDR2 FYNNEI. V trimming: 6 bases; J trimming: 4 bases; junction bases outside the gene matches: 8. This CDR3 contains 14 residues. In DNA form, the CDR3 reads TGTGCCAGCAGGGACGGGACAGCATTCTATGGCTACACCTTC. Translating it yields CASRDGTAFYGYTF.

The J gene is TRBJ2-3, the V gene TRBV5-1; 7 bases align to TRBD2. After removal of 4 bases from V and 2 bases from J, the junction contained 7 bases not matched to a gene. The CDR3 contains 15 residues. Per the germline V gene, CDR1 is SGHRS and CDR2 is YFSETQ. CDR3: CASSLGGRSTDTQYF. DNA of the CDR3: TGCGCCAGCAGCCTCGGCGGGAGATCCACAGATACGCAGTATTTT.

The rearrangement uses TRBV12-3 or TRBV12-4 and TRBJ1-1, with D unclear. Trimming shortened V by 5 bases and J by 8 bases, and 15 bases separated the two germline ends. This CDR3 is 13 amino acids long. The CDR3 loop reads CASSRSWAIEAFF. The CDR3 nucleotides read TGTGCCAGCAGTCGTAGTTGGGCCATCGAAGCTTTCTTT.